The 12 T cell receptor beta chains presented below share a single source sample, sequenced in a study of blood T cell repertoires in COVID-19. Sequenced by immunoSEQ multiplex PCR; TCRdb stores in-frame clones only, minus some. This repertoire shows 200,000 to 250,000 clones, about 85% found once; its top ten account for approximately 20%. The sequencing sample was made of peripheral blood. Source of these receptors: a man aged 25-45 years with active or convalescent COVID-19.

The genes are TRBV7-6 and TRBJ2-7; the D gene is possibly TRBD2 (6 bases). The V gene's germline CDR1 is SGHVS and CDR2 FNYEAQ. This CDR3 has 15 amino acids. V gave up 5 bases and J gave up 4 bases, with 18 bases separating them. The CDR3 nucleotides are TGTGCCAGCAGCCCCGAGGCGGGACGGGCGTACGAGCAGTACTTC. This codes for CASSPEAGRAYEQYF. Variable domain in full (rest from reference TRBV7-6 and TRBJ2-7): GAGVSQSPRYKVTKRGQDVALRCDPISGHVSLYWYRQALGQGPEFLTYFNYEAQQDKSGLPNDRFSAERPEGSISTLTIQRTEQRDSAMYRCASSPEAGRAYEQYFGPGTRLTVT.

The chain recombines TRBV7-2 with TRBJ1-4, with TRBD1 matching over 7 bases. Germline V lookup: CDR1 SGHTA, CDR2 FQGNSA. The V segment lost 5 bases and the J segment 7 bases; nucleotides outside the gene matches: 13. The CDR3 is 16 residues long. The CDR3 here is CASSPTGGQRFEKLFF. CDR3 DNA: TGTGCCAGCAGCCCGACTGGGGGACAGCGTTTTGAAAAACTGTTTTTT.

J is TRBJ2-5 and V is TRBV12-3 or TRBV12-4; tentatively, D is TRBD2 (6 bases). The CDR3 is 13 amino acids. Trimming pared 2 bases from V and 3 bases from J, leaving 7 bases between. The CDR3 protein is CASSLRGEETQYF. The CDR3 nucleotides are TGTGCCAGCAGTTTACGCGGGGAAGAGACCCAGTACTTC.

The chain combines TRBV27 with TRBJ2-7; 7 positions agree with TRBD2. This CDR3 has 14 amino acids. V dropped 7 bases and J dropped 5; count of bases not matched to a gene: 11. CDR1 MNHEY and CDR2 SMNVEV come from the germline V gene (reference sequence). Here the CDR3 DNA reads TGTGCCAGCACCCCCGTCGGGGGGATAAACGAGCAGTACTTC. This codes for CASTPVGGINEQYF.

V is TRBV28 and J is TRBJ1-6; 10 nucleotides line up with TRBD1. Germline loops: CDR1 MDHEN, CDR2 SYDVKM. The CDR3 contains 17 residues. J gave up 7 bases and V 5 bases, and 11 bases lay outside the gene matches. CDR3 sequence reads: CASSPTSGTGANSPLHF. CDR3 coding DNA: TGTGCCAGCAGTCCTACCTCCGGGACAGGGGCCAATTCACCCCTCCACTTT.

The chain joins TRBV6-1 to TRBJ2-5, with 8 bases matching TRBD1. This CDR3 has 14 residues. Germline V gene data show CDR1 as MNHNS and CDR2 as SASEGT. Unmatched junction bases numbered 8, after V lost 5 bases and J lost 6 bases. This CDR3 reads CASSPQDRAKTQYF. CDR3 DNA: TGTGCCAGCAGTCCACAGGACAGGGCGAAGACCCAGTACTTC.

The chain joins TRBV6-5 to TRBJ1-5, with D tentatively TRBD1 (5 bases). Trimming took off 7 bases at V and 7 bases at J, with 11 bases between the two ends. The CDR3 spans 12 residues. Germline V gene data show CDR1 as MNHEY and CDR2 as SVGAGI. This CDR3 is CASTTGGQPQHF. The CDR3 nucleotides are TGTGCCAGCACCACCGGGGGGCAGCCCCAGCATTTT.

CDR3 bases: TGCGCCAGCAGCCAGGAGTCAGGGGGGAGGACAGATACGCAGTATTTT. Translated: CASSQESGGRTDTQYF. The chain is built from TRBV4-3 and TRBJ2-3; the D gene is possibly TRBD1 (7 bases). Deletions cut 3 bases from V and 3 bases from J, with 16 bases between. The CDR3 length is 16 residues. Germline CDR1 LGHNA, CDR2 YSLEER.

The gene calls are TRBV7-8 and TRBJ2-7, with 12 nucleotides matching TRBD2. The ends lost 5 bases at V and 9 bases at J; junction bases unmatched: 8. Germline values: CDR1 SGHVS, CDR2 FQNEAQ. CDR3 length equals 14 residues. DNA for the CDR3: TGTGCCAGCAGCCCGACCCGGGGACTAGCGGGGCAGTACTTC. It codes for CASSPTRGLAGQYF.

This clone was detected only a few times. The rearrangement links TRBV6-6 to TRBJ1-2; 8 nucleotides align to TRBD1. This CDR3 has 11 amino acids. CDR1 is MNHNY and CDR2 is SVGAGI in the germline V gene (reference sequence). V was pared by 6 bases and J by 14 bases, with 8 bases of the junction left unmatched. The CDR3 protein is CASRLQDRVTF. The CDR3 DNA reads as TGTGCCAGCAGACTTCAGGACAGGGTGACCTTC.

This CDR3 is CATSDLGTGRTGELFF. The CDR3 nucleotides read TGTGCCACCAGTGATTTGGGGACAGGGCGCACCGGGGAGCTGTTTTTT. V and J are TRBV24-1 and TRBJ2-2; TRBD1 aligns across 9 bases. Germline CDR1 reads KGHDR; CDR2 reads SFDVKD. V shed 0 bases, J shed 4 bases, and the junction held 2 bases outside the gene matches. This CDR3 has 16 amino acids.

This clone was seen more than once but under ten times. The J gene is TRBJ2-7, the V gene TRBV10-2, with D possibly matching TRBD1 (6 bases). Trimming shortened V by 3 bases and J by 1 base, and 10 bases separated the two germline ends. Per the germline V gene, CDR1 is WSHSY and CDR2 is SAAADI. The CDR3 contains 14 residues. CDR3 sequence (DNA): TGCGCCAGCAGTGACAGGGGCCCATCCTACGAGCAGTACTTC. This translates into CASSDRGPSYEQYF.